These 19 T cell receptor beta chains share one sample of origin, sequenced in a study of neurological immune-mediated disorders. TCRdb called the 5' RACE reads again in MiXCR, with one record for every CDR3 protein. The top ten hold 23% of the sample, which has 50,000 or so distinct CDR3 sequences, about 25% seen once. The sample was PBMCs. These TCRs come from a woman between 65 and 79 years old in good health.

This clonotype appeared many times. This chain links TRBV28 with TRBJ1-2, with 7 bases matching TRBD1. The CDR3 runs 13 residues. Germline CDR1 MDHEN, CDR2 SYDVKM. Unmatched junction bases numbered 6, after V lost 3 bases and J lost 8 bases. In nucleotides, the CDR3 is TGTGCCAGCAGTTTGGCCAGGGGGAGCGGCTACACCTTC. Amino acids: CASSLARGSGYTF.

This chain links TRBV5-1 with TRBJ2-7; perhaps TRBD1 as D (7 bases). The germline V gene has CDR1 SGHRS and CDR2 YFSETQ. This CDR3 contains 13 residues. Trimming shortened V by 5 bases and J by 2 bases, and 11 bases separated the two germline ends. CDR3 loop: CASREGATYEQYF. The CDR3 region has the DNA TGCGCCAGCAGGGAGGGGGCGACCTACGAGCAGTACTTC.

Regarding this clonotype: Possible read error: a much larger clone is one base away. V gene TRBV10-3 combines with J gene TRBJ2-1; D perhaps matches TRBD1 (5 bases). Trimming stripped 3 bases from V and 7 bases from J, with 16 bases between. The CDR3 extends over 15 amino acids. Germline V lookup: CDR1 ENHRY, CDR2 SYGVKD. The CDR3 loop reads CAISEDRTSTNEQFF. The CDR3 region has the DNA TGTGCCATCAGTGAAGACCGGACATCCACGAATGAGCAGTTCTTC.

In nucleotides, the CDR3 is TGTGCCAGTAGTATCGGTCCGAGGCAGCCCCAGCATTTT. This encodes CASSIGPRQPQHF. V is TRBV19 and J is TRBJ1-5; D is undetermined. Germline V gives CDR1 LNHDA, CDR2 SQIVND (reference sequence). The CDR3 totals 13 residues. The V gene lost 3 bases and the J gene lost 7 bases, with 10 bases spanning the gap.

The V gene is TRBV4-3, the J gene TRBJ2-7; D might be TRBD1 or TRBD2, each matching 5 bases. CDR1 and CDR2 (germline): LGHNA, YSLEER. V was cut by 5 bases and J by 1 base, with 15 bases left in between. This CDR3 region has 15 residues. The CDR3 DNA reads TGCGCCAGCAGCGTCGGGACGGTCCGGTCCTACGAGCAGTACTTC. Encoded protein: CASSVGTVRSYEQYF.

CDR3 bases: TGTGCCAGCAGTTTAGACCGAGGGAATCAGCCCCAGCATTTT. This sequence encodes CASSLDRGNQPQHF. This chain joins TRBV12-3 or TRBV12-4 and TRBJ1-5; no reliable D call. The CDR3 has 14 amino acids. V was clipped by 1 base and J by 4 bases, with 8 bases between them.

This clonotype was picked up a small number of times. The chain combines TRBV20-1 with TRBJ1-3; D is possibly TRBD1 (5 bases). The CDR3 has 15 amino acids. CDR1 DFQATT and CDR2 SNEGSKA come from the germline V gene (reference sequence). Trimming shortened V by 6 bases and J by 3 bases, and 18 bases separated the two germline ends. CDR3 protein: CSAQDGQGGGNTIYF. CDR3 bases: TGCAGTGCCCAAGACGGGCAGGGTGGTGGAAACACCATATATTTT.

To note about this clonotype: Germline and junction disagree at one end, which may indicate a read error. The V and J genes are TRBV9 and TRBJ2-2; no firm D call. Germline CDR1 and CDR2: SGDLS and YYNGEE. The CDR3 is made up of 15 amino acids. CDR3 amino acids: CTSSVPPGGTGELFF. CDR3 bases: TGTACCAGCAGCGTACCTCCAGGTGGCACCGGGGAGCTGTTTTTT.

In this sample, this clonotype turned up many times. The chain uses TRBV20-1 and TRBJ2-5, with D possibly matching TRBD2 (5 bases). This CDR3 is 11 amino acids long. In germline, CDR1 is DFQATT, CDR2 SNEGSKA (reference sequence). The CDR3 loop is CTLQRQETQYF. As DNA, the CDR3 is TGCACCCTCCAGCGGCAAGAGACCCAGTACTTC.

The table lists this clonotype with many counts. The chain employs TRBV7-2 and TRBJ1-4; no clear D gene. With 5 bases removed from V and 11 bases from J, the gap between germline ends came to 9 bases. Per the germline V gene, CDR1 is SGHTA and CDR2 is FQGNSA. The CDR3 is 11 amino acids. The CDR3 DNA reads TGTGCCAGCAGCCCCGGCCTGAAACTGTTTTTT. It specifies CASSPGLKLFF.

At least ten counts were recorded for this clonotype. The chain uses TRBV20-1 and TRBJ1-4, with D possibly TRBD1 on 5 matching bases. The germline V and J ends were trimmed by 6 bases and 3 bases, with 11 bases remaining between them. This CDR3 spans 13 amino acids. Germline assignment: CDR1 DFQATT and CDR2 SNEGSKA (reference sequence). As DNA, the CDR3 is TGCAGTGCCGCGACAGCTCCTAATGAAAAACTGTTTTTT. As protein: CSAATAPNEKLFF.

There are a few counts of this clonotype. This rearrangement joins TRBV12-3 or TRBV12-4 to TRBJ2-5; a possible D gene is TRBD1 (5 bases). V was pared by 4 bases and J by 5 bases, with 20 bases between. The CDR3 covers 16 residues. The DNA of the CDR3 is TGTGCCAGCAGTTCCCCCCCCGGCAGGGCGGAGGAGACCCAGTACTTC. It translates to CASSSPPGRAEETQYF.

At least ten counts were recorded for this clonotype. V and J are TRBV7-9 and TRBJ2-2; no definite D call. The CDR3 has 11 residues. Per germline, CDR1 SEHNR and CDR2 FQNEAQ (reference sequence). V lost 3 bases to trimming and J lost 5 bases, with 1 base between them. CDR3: CASSFTGELFF. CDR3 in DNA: TGTGCCAGCAGCTTTACCGGGGAGCTGTTTTTT.

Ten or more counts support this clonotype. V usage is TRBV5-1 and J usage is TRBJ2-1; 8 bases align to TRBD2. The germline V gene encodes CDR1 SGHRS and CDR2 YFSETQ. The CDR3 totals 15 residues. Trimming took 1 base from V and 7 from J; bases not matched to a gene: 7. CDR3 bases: TGCGCCAGCAGCTTGAGGACGGGAGGGGGGAATGAGCAGTTCTTC. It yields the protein CASSLRTGGGNEQFF.

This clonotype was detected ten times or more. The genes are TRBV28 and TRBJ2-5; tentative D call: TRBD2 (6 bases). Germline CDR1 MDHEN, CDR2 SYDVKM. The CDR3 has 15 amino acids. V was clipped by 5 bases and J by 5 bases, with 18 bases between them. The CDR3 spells CASSTPRGAGETQYF. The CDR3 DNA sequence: TGTGCCAGCAGTACGCCTCGCGGGGCGGGGGAGACCCAGTACTTC.

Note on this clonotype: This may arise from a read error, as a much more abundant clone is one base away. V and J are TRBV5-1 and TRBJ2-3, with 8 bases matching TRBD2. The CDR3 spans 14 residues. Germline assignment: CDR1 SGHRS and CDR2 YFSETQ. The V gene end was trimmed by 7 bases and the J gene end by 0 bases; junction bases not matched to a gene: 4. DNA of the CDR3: TGCGCCAGCCGAGCGGGAGTAAGCACAGATACGCAGTATTTT. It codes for CASRAGVSTDTQYF.

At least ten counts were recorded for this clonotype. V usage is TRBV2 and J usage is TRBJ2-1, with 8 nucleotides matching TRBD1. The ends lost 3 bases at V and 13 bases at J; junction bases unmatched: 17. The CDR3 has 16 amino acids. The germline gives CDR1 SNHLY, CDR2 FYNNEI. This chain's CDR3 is CASSDRGIQGAGIQFF. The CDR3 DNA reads TGTGCCAGCAGTGACCGTGGTATCCAGGGGGCGGGGATACAGTTCTTC.

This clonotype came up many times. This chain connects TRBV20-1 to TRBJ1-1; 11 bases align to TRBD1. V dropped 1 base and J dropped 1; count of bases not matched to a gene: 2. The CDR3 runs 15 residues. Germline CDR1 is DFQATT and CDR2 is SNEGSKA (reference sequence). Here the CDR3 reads CSARGGTGGNTEAFF. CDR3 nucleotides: TGCAGTGCTAGAGGGGGGACAGGGGGGAACACTGAAGCTTTCTTT.

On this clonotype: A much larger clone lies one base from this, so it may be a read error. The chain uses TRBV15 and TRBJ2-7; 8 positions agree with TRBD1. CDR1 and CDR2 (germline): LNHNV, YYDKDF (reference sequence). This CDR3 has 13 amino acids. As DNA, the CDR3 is TGTGCCGCCAGCCTGGGACAGGCTTACGAGCAGTACTTC. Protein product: CAASLGQAYEQYF.